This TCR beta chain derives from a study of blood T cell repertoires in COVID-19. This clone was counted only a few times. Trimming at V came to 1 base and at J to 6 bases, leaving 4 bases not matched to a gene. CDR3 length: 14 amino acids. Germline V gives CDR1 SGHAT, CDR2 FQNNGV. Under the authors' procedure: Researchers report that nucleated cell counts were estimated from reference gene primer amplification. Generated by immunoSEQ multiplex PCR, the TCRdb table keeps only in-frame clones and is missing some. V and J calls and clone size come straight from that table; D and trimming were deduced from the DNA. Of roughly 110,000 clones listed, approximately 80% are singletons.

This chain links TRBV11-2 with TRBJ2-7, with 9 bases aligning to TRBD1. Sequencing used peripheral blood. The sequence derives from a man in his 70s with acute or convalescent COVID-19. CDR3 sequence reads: CASSLVGTGFEQYF. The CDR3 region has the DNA TGTGCCAGCAGCTTAGTAGGGACAGGGTTCGAGCAGTACTTC.